The 18 T cell receptor beta chains reported below all come from one sample, sequenced in a study of T cells after yellow fever vaccination. TCRdb called the 5' RACE reads again in MiXCR, with one record for every CDR3 protein. The sample contains 120,000 or so distinct CDR3 sequences, over 8% of which appear only once. The input for sequencing was CD8+ T cells sorted from PBMCs, taken on the day of the yellow fever booster vaccination. The source of these receptors is a young man who received the YFV17D yellow fever vaccine.

V is TRBV9 and J is TRBJ2-4, with D possibly being TRBD2 (5 bases). The CDR3 contains 14 residues. CDR1 and CDR2 from the germline V gene are SGDLS and YYNGEE. Trimming removed 0 bases at V and 8 bases at J, with 12 bases between. The CDR3 DNA is TGTGCCAGCAGCGTAGGTCTAGCTGTGGACATTCAGTACTTC. As protein: CASSVGLAVDIQYF.

A few counts support this clonotype. The rearrangement uses TRBV20-1 and TRBJ2-7, with 7 positions matching TRBD2. The length of the CDR3 is 14 residues. CDR1 and CDR2 from the germline V gene are DFQATT and SNEGSKA (reference sequence). J gave up 7 bases and V 6 bases, and 15 bases lay outside the gene matches. CDR3 sequence: CSAERQGGGQEQYV. CDR3 nucleotide sequence: TGCAGTGCAGAACGGCAGGGCGGGGGTCAAGAGCAGTACGTC.

The chain carries TRBV29-1 and TRBJ1-2, with D unclear. The germline gives CDR1 SQVTM, CDR2 ANQGSEA. V was clipped by 3 bases and J by 8 bases, with 10 bases between them. The CDR3 sequence is 11 residues long. CDR3 residues: CSVEENLGYTF. CDR3 DNA: TGCAGCGTTGAGGAGAATTTAGGCTACACCTTC.

This clonotype was detected only a few times. The chain joins TRBV27 to TRBJ2-5; tentatively, D is TRBD1 or TRBD2 (5 bases each). The V end lost 0 bases, the J end lost 5 bases, and 16 bases lay between the germline ends. CDR1 and CDR2 (germline): MNHEY, SMNVEV (reference sequence). The CDR3 covers 16 residues. The CDR3 region has the DNA TGTGCCAGCAGTTTATCGTGGAGGAGAAGGGGTGAGACCCAGTACTTC. It encodes CASSLSWRRRGETQYF.

The J gene is TRBJ2-3, the V gene TRBV4-1, with D unclear. The CDR3 runs to 15 residues. Between the trimmed V and J ends, which lost 0 bases and 2 bases, there was a span of 9 bases. Germline V gives CDR1 MGHRA, CDR2 YSYEKL. The CDR3 protein is CASSQERHPTDTQYF. The CDR3 coding sequence is TGCGCCAGCAGCCAAGAGAGACACCCCACAGATACGCAGTATTTT.

There are many counts of this clonotype. This chain uses TRBV3-1 with TRBJ2-3; D possibly corresponds to TRBD2 (6 bases). This CDR3 has 13 residues. V was cut by 0 bases and J by 5 bases, with 6 bases left in between. The germline V gene has CDR1 LGHDT and CDR2 YNNKEL (reference sequence). CDR3 bases: TGTGCCAGCAGCCAAGAGGAGGGAGATACGCAGTATTTT. It translates to CASSQEEGDTQYF.

Only a few counts were recorded for this clonotype. This chain uses TRBV24-1 with TRBJ2-1; TRBD1 might be the D (7 bases). The CDR3 runs 13 residues. CDR1 is KGHDR and CDR2 is SFDVKD in the germline V gene. Trimming removed 5 bases from V and 9 bases from J, with 13 bases in between. The CDR3: CATSARGRGEQFF. CDR3 in DNA: TGTGCCACCAGTGCTAGGGGGCGGGGTGAGCAGTTCTTC.

This chain uses TRBV4-3 with TRBJ1-6, with 10 positions matching TRBD1. From germline, CDR1 is LGHNA and CDR2 YSLEER. Unmatched junction bases numbered 6, after V lost 3 bases and J lost 13 bases. The length of the CDR3 is 14 residues. CDR3 nucleotide sequence: TGCGCCAGCAGCCACAGGGACAGGGGCCAGCCCCTCCACTTT. This encodes CASSHRDRGQPLHF.

In its sample, this clonotype was seen many times. V and J are TRBV6-2 or TRBV6-3 and TRBJ2-7; no clear D gene. Trimming cost V 2 bases and J 7 bases, with 9 bases left between them. The CDR3 is 12 residues long. Germline V gene sequence: CDR1 MNHEY, CDR2 SVGEGT. The CDR3 here is CASSYPRSEQYF. The CDR3 nucleotides read TGTGCCAGCAGTTACCCCAGGTCGGAGCAGTACTTC.

This clonotype was counted only a few times. The chain combines TRBV7-9 with TRBJ2-3; 10 nucleotides agree with TRBD2. Germline CDR1 SEHNR, CDR2 FQNEAQ (reference sequence). J lost 4 bases, V lost 3 bases, and 10 bases had no gene match. The CDR3 extends over 17 amino acids. DNA for the CDR3: TGTGCCAGCAGCTTGGGACCCGGGACTAGCGCTTCAGATACGCAGTATTTT. Translation: CASSLGPGTSASDTQYF.

This clonotype has only a few counts. The junction does not match germline at one end; this may be a read error. V and J are TRBV11-3 and TRBJ2-6; no clear D. The CDR3 consists of 16 residues. CDR1 is SGHNT and CDR2 is YENEEA in the germline V gene. CDR3 sequence reads: CASSPGVGPGSNVLTF. In nucleotides, the CDR3 is TGTGCCAGCAGCCCCGGTGTTGGACCTGGGTCCAACGTCCTGACTTTC.

This clonotype has more than one count but fewer than ten. The genes are TRBV7-9 and TRBJ1-1; D remains unclear. Trimming removed 4 bases from V and 0 bases from J, with 21 bases in between. The CDR3 extends over 18 amino acids. Germline V gene lookup returns CDR1 SEHNR and CDR2 FQNEAQ (reference sequence). CDR3 region: CASSSTVRGLWLNTEAFF. The CDR3 DNA is TGTGCCAGCAGCTCTACCGTTAGAGGGTTGTGGTTGAACACTGAAGCTTTCTTT.

A few counts support this clonotype. The chain carries TRBV7-8 and TRBJ2-5; D call uncertain. The V end lost 3 bases, the J end lost 3 bases, and 14 bases lay between the germline ends. CDR1 is SGHVS, CDR2 FQNEAQ, per germline. This CDR3 has 15 amino acids. The CDR3 coding sequence is TGTGCCAGCAGCTTCACCCTCCCTTCTGAAGAGACCCAGTACTTC. It codes for CASSFTLPSEETQYF. Combining the CDR3 with reference TRBV7-8 and TRBJ2-5 gives the whole variable domain GAGVSQSPRYKVAKRGQDVALRCDPISGHVSLFWYQQALGQGPEFLTYFQNEAQLDKSGLPSDRFFAERPEGSVSTLKIQRTQQEDSAVYLCASSFTLPSEETQYFGPGTRLLVL.

This sequence joins TRBV29-1 and TRBJ2-7, with D unresolved. Germline V gene lookup returns CDR1 SQVTM and CDR2 ANQGSEA. This CDR3 is built from 18 residues. The V and J ends lost 5 bases and 0 bases respectively, with 26 bases between them. CDR3 sequence (DNA): TGCAGCGTTATGAAGACCCCTCCGGGTGCCTTCCTCTCCTACGAGCAGTACGTC. As protein: CSVMKTPPGAFLSYEQYV.

The rearrangement links TRBV18 to TRBJ2-3; D remains ambiguous. The CDR3 covers 11 residues. Germline V gene lookup returns CDR1 KGHSH and CDR2 LQKENI. Trimming pared 8 bases from V and 5 bases from J, leaving 8 bases between. In DNA, the CDR3 is TGTGCCAGCGGACCTGGAGATACGCAGTATTTT. It codes for CASGPGDTQYF.

This clonotype has just a few counts. The chain employs TRBV15 and TRBJ2-3; no clear D. This CDR3 is 15 amino acids long. V was shortened by 5 bases and J by 8 bases, with 20 bases between the two germline ends. Germline V gene lookup returns CDR1 LNHNV and CDR2 YYDKDF (reference sequence). In DNA, the CDR3 is TGTGCCACCAGCTCACGAGTGGGGTGGGAAGGTACGCAGTATTTT. It is translated as CATSSRVGWEGTQYF.

This clonotype showed up just a few times. The chain joins TRBV12-3 or TRBV12-4 to TRBJ2-3; D uncertain. The CDR3 runs to 14 residues. Trimming stripped 3 bases from V and 3 bases from J, with 10 bases between. The CDR3 reads CASSFLGVTDTQYF. As DNA, the CDR3 is TGTGCCAGCAGTTTTCTAGGCGTGACAGATACGCAGTATTTT.

The V call is TRBV4-3, the J call TRBJ2-2; the D gene could be TRBD1 or TRBD2 (6 bases each). Germline V CDR1 and CDR2: LGHNA, YSLEER. The ends were cut back, 2 bases at V and 4 bases at J, with 14 bases in the middle. The CDR3 covers 16 residues. The CDR3 is CASSQFGGPVTGELFF. CDR3 in DNA: TGCGCCAGCAGCCAATTTGGGGGGCCGGTCACCGGGGAGCTGTTTTTT.